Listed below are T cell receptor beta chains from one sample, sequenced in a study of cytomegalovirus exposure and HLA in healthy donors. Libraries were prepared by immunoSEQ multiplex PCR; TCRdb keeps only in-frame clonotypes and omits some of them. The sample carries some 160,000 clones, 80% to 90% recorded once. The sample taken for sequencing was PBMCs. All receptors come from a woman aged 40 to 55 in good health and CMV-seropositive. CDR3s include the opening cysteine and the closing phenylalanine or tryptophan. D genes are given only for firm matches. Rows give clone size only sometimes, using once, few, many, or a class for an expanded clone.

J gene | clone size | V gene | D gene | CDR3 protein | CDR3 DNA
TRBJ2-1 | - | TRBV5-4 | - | CASSFGQGRGEQFF | TGTGCCAGCAGCTTCGGGCAGGGGAGGGGAGAGCAGTTCTTC
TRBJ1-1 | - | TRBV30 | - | CAWSATGNTEAFF | TGTGCCTGGAGTGCCACAGGGAACACTGAAGCTTTCTTT
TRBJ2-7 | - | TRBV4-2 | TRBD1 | CASSPPPGQGIYEQYF | TGTGCCAGCAGCCCTCCTCCAGGACAGGGGATTTACGAGCAGTACTTC
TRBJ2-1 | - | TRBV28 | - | CASSPTNNEQFF | TGTGCCAGCAGTCCCACTAACAATGAGCAGTTCTTC
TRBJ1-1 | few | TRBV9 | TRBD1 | CASSMGQVNTEAFF | TGTGCCAGCAGCATGGGACAGGTGAACACTGAAGCTTTCTTT
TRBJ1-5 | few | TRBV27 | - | CASSQGGVWQPQHF | TGTGCCAGCAGCCAGGGAGGGGTATGGCAGCCCCAGCATTTT
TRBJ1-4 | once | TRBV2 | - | CASSEGGAGEKLFF | TGTGCCAGCAGTGAGGGAGGGGCGGGAGAAAAACTGTTTTTT
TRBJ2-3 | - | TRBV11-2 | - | CASSLGPKDTQYF | TGTGCCAGCAGCTTAGGTCCCAAAGATACGCAGTATTTT
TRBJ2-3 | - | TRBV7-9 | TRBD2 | CASRLGQPGTSGGTQYF | TGTGCCAGCAGGCTTGGACAGCCAGGGACTAGCGGGGGTACGCAGTATTTT
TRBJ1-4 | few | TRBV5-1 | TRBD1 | CASSPTGQGGEKLFF | TGCGCCAGCAGCCCGACGGGACAGGGAGGTGAAAAACTGTTTTTT
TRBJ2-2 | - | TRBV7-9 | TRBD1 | CASTGTGVTGELFF | TGTGCCAGTACCGGGACAGGGGTAACCGGGGAGCTGTTTTTT
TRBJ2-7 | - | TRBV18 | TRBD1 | CASSPLEGAKNEQYF | TGTGCCAGCTCACCTCTCGAGGGGGCGAAAAACGAGCAGTACTTC
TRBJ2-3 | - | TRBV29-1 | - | CSVDIGGRTDTQYF | TGCAGCGTTGATATCGGGGGGCGCACAGATACGCAGTATTTT
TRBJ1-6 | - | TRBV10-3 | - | CATMPPGNSPLHF | TGTGCCACCATGCCCCCAGGGAATTCACCCCTCCACTTT
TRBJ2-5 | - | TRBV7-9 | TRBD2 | CASSFASGSGETQYF | TGTGCCAGCAGCTTTGCTAGCGGGAGTGGAGAGACCCAGTACTTC
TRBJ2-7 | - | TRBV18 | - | CASSPGMNSYEQYF | TGTGCCAGCTCACCCGGGATGAATTCCTACGAGCAGTACTTC
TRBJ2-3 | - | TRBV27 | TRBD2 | CASSLSPPLGLAGITDTQYF | TGTGCCAGCAGTTTATCACCCCCCCTTGGACTAGCGGGGATCACAGATACGCAGTATTTT
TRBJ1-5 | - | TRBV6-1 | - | CASSEGQGNDQPQHF | TGTGCCAGCAGTGAGGGACAAGGGAACGATCAGCCCCAGCATTTT
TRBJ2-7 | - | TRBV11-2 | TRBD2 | CASRDMRTSGVAYEQYF | TGTGCCAGCAGAGACATGAGGACTAGCGGGGTCGCCTACGAGCAGTACTTC
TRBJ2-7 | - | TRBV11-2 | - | CASIPNRGSYEQYF | TGTGCCAGCATCCCCAATCGGGGGTCCTACGAGCAGTACTTC
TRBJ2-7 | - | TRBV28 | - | CASSSHGRSAYEQYF | TGTGCCAGCAGTTCACACGGGAGATCAGCCTACGAGCAGTACTTC
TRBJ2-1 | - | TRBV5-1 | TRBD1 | CASSLGQGAYNEQFF | TGCGCCAGCAGCTTGGGACAGGGGGCCTACAATGAGCAGTTCTTC
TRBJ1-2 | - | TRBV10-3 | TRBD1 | CAISGGTGDGYTF | TGTGCCATCAGCGGCGGGACAGGGGATGGCTACACCTTC
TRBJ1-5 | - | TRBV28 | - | CASSPGAGVQPQHF | TGTGCCAGCAGCCCCGGGGCAGGGGTTCAGCCCCAGCATTTT
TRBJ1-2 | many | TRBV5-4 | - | CASSPGSANYGYTF | TGTGCCAGCAGCCCGGGGTCCGCTAACTATGGCTACACCTTC
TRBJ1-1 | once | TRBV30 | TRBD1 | CAAPGTGARLNTEAFF | TGTGCCGCCCCCGGGACAGGTGCCCGACTGAACACTGAAGCTTTCTTT
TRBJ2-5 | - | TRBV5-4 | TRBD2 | CASSPGTSQETQYF | TGTGCCAGCAGCCCCGGGACTAGCCAAGAGACCCAGTACTTC
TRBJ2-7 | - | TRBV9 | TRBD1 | CASSVDRGYEQYF | TGTGCCAGCAGCGTGGACAGGGGCTACGAGCAGTACTTC
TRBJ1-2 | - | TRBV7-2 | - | CASSQLDGGRGYTF | TGTGCCAGCAGCCAACTTGACGGGGGAAGGGGCTACACCTTC
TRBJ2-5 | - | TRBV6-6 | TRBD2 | CASSPGAGGETQYF | TGTGCCAGCAGTCCCGGGGCGGGGGGAGAGACCCAGTACTTC
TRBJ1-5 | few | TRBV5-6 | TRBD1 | CASSLGTGGYQPQHF | TGTGCCAGCAGCTTAGGGACAGGGGGTTATCAGCCCCAGCATTTT
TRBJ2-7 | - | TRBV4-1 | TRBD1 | CASSLSGTGISYEQYF | TGCGCCAGCAGCCTATCCGGGACAGGGATTTCCTACGAGCAGTACTTC
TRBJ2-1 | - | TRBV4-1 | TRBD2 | CASSLMGRGAQNEQFF | TGCGCCAGCAGCCTCATGGGGCGGGGGGCCCAGAATGAGCAGTTCTTC
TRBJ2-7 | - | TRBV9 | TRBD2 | CASSVGSGGLADEQYF | TGTGCCAGCAGCGTAGGATCGGGGGGTCTAGCGGACGAGCAGTACTTC
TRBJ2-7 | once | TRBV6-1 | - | CASGQDYYEQYF | TGTGCCAGCGGACAGGACTACTACGAGCAGTACTTC
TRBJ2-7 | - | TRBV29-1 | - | CSVVKPTDSPRVYEQYF | TGCAGCGTGGTTAAGCCTACGGACTCACCAAGGGTCTACGAGCAGTACTTC
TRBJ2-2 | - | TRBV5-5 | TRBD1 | CASSSIFRDRVQIGELFF | TGTGCCAGCAGCTCAATATTCCGGGACAGGGTTCAAATCGGGGAGCTGTTTTTT
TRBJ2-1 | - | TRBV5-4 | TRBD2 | CASTPVAGNNEQFF | TGTGCCAGCACCCCGGTAGCGGGGAACAATGAGCAGTTCTTC
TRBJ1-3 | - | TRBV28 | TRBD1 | CASSPSWGQVTISGNTIYF | TGTGCCAGCAGCCCTTCGTGGGGACAGGTGACGATCTCTGGAAACACCATATATTTT
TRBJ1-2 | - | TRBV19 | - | CASSIDAAGGSGYTF | TGTGCCAGTAGTATAGACGCCGCAGGAGGAAGTGGCTACACCTTC
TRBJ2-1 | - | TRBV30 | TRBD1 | CAWSPGQGANEQFF | TGTGCCTGGAGTCCGGGACAGGGGGCGAATGAGCAGTTCTTC
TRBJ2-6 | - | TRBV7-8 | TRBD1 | CASSSRDRGMPGANVLTF | TGTGCCAGCAGCTCCCGGGACAGGGGAATGCCTGGGGCCAACGTCCTGACTTTC
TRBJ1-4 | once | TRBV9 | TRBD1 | CASSAGTGGGSNEKLFF | TGTGCCAGCAGCGCCGGGACAGGGGGCGGGTCTAATGAAAAACTGTTTTTT
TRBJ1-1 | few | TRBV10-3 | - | CAISESKTIRTGEAFF | TGTGCCATCAGTGAGTCGAAGACGATAAGGACGGGGGAAGCTTTCTTT
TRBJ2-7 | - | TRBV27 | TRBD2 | CASSLSASTSLLYEQYF | TGTGCCAGCAGTTTATCCGCTTCGACTAGCCTGTTATACGAGCAGTACTTC
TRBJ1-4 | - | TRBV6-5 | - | CASSEGGLSEKLFF | TGTGCCAGCAGTGAAGGGGGTCTATCCGAAAAACTGTTTTTT
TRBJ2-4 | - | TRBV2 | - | CASRGLGNIQYF | TGTGCCAGCAGGGGACTGGGTAACATTCAGTACTTC